The rows below give T cell receptor beta chains drawn from one sample of a study of blood T cell repertoires in COVID-19. Profiled with immunoSEQ multiplex PCR; TCRdb holds only in-frame clones, not every one. Of about 140,000 clones in the sample, around 82% were seen once. Material for sequencing was peripheral blood. Receptors were obtained from a woman aged 55-70 years with acute or convalescent COVID-19. CDR3s include the opening cysteine and the closing phenylalanine or tryptophan. D genes are given only for firm matches. Some rows have no size entry. The others give once, few or many, or a class for an expanded clone.

>TRBD2|TRBJ2-7|TRBV28|-
TGTGCCAGCAGTTTAGGGAGGGGTTGGGGAGAGCAGTACTTC
CASSLGRGWGEQYF
>TRBD1|TRBJ1-2|TRBV7-2|-
TGTGCCAGCAGCTGGACAGGGAACTATGGCTACACCTTC
CASSWTGNYGYTF
>-|TRBJ2-1|TRBV4-1|-
TGCGCCAGCAGCCAAGAGATTAGGGGTTACAATGAGCAGTTCTTC
CASSQEIRGYNEQFF
>-|TRBJ1-5|TRBV7-9|-
TGTGCCAGCACTATAGGCAATCAGCCCCAGCATTTT
CASTIGNQPQHF
>-|TRBJ1-5|TRBV7-8|-
TGTGCCAGCAGCGCCTCCTACAGCAAGTATCAGCCCCAGCATTTT
CASSASYSKYQPQHF
>TRBD2|TRBJ2-2|TRBV6-2/TRBV6-3|-
TGTGCCAGCAGTTACGGAGCGGGAGGGGCCACCGGGGAGCTGTTTTTT
CASSYGAGGATGELFF
>-|TRBJ2-3|TRBV29-1|once
TGCAGCGTTGCTTCAGGACAGTCAGGGACAGATACGCAGTATTTT
CSVASGQSGTDTQYF
>TRBD1|TRBJ1-4|TRBV11-2|once
TGTGCCAGCAGCTTAGAGGCGGGACAGACTAATGAAAAACTGTTTTTT
CASSLEAGQTNEKLFF
>-|TRBJ1-2|TRBV29-1|once
TGCAGCGTTGAGTCAGGCGTTCGGGGCTACACCTTC
CSVESGVRGYTF
>TRBD2|TRBJ2-5|TRBV9|-
TGTGCCAGCAGCGTATCCCCTAGCGGAGCTTACCAAGAGACCCAGTACTTC
CASSVSPSGAYQETQYF
>TRBD2|TRBJ2-5|TRBV9|-
TGTGCCAGCAGCGAGACTAGCTCGTGGGAGACCCAGTACTTC
CASSETSSWETQYF
>-|TRBJ1-1|TRBV7-2|-
TGTGCCAGCAGCTTAGTAGCTGTTAACACTGAAGCTTTCTTT
CASSLVAVNTEAFF
>-|TRBJ2-7|TRBV5-1|-
TGCGCCAGCAGCTTGGTGGAGACCTACGAGCAGTACTTC
CASSLVETYEQYF
>TRBD2|TRBJ2-4|TRBV5-4|-
TGTGCCAGCAGCGCCCAAGCCGGGACTAGCGGTGTGATGGGAAACATTCAGTACTTC
CASSAQAGTSGVMGNIQYF
>-|TRBJ1-1|TRBV7-2|-
TGTGCCAGCAGCTTAGTTGTTCGGGGATCGACTGAAGCTTTCTTT
CASSLVVRGSTEAFF
>-|TRBJ1-2|TRBV12-1|-
TGTGCCAGCAGCTTTCAGGTCGTTGTAGCGTTCCACCGGGATGGCTACACCTTC
CASSFQVVVAFHRDGYTF
>-|TRBJ2-7|TRBV7-2|-
TGTGCCAGCAGCCCTTCCTACGAGCAGTACTTC
CASSPSYEQYF
>TRBD1|TRBJ1-1|TRBV5-1|-
TGCGCCAGCAGCTGGACAGGGGGCTATGGAGACACTGAAGCTTTCTTT
CASSWTGGYGDTEAFF
>TRBD1|TRBJ2-7|TRBV5-1|-
TGCGCCAGCAGCCTGGGACAGGGGGACTTCTACGAGCAGTACTTC
CASSLGQGDFYEQYF
>-|TRBJ2-2|TRBV9|-
TGTGCCAGCAGCGTAAGCTCCGACACCGGGGAGCTGTTTTTT
CASSVSSDTGELFF
>TRBD2|TRBJ2-3|TRBV19|-
TGTGCCAGTACATTTTCTAGCGGGAGCACAGATACGCAGTATTTT
CASTFSSGSTDTQYF
>-|TRBJ2-7|TRBV30|-
TGTGCCTGTGAAGGGGACATGAGCTCCTACGAGCAGTACTTC
CACEGDMSSYEQYF
>TRBD1|TRBJ1-5|TRBV2|few
TGTGCCAGCAACTCCGGGACAGGGACAAATCAGCCCCAGCATTTT
CASNSGTGTNQPQHF
>-|TRBJ1-1|TRBV6-5|-
TGTGCCAGCATGTTACAGAAGAACACTGAAGCTTTCTTT
CASMLQKNTEAFF
>-|TRBJ2-7|TRBV11-3|-
TGTGCCAGCAGCTTAGATTTCTTCCGGGAGTCATACTTC
CASSLDFFRESYF
>TRBD2|TRBJ2-1|TRBV6-2/TRBV6-3|-
TGTGCCAGCAGTTACTCCCTGACGACTAGCGGGAGAGGAACCTACAATGAGCAGTTCTTC
CASSYSLTTSGRGTYNEQFF
>-|TRBJ2-2|TRBV29-1|-
TGCAGCGTTGATGAGCTCGGGGAGCTGTTTTTT
CSVDELGELFF
>-|TRBJ1-4|TRBV6-5|few
TGTGCCAGCAGTCCAGGGCCTGCTAATGAAAAACTGTTTTTT
CASSPGPANEKLFF
>TRBD2|TRBJ2-1|TRBV2|-
TGTGCCAGCGCCCCCGGGCTAGCGGGGAATGAGCAGTTCTTC
CASAPGLAGNEQFF
>TRBD2|TRBJ2-3|TRBV3-1/TRBV3-2|-
TGTGCCAGCAGCCTCGGGACTAGCGGTACAGTCGGCGGGGATTTT
CASSLGTSGTVGGDF
>-|TRBJ2-2|TRBV4-3|-
TGCGCCAGCAGCCAAGTGGCAGGGGCGGGCACCGGGGAGCTGTTTTTT
CASSQVAGAGTGELFF
>-|TRBJ1-1|TRBV9|-
TGTGCCAGCAGCACACAGGACACCACCGTTGAAGCTTTCTTT
CASSTQDTTVEAFF